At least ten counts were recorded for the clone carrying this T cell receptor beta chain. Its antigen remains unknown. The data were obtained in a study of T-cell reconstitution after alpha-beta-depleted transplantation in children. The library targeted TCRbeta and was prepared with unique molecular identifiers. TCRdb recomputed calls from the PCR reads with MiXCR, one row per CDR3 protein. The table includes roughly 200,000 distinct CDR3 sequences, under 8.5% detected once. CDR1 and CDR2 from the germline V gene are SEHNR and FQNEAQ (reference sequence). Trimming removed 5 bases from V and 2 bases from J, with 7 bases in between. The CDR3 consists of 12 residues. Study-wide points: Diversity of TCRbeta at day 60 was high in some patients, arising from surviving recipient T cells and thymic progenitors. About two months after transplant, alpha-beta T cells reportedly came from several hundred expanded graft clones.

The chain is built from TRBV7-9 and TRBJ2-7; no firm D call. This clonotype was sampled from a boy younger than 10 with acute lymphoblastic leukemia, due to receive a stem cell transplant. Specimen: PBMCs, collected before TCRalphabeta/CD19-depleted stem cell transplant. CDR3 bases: TGTGCCAGCAGCCCGAATACCTACGAGCAGTACTTC. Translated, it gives CASSPNTYEQYF.